This T cell receptor beta chain was identified in a study of metastatic and nonmetastatic thyroid tumors. Study results and limitations: Malignant thyroid tumors reportedly exceeded benign nodules significantly in TCR beta diversity, with the difference appearing in blood and tumor.

In its sample, this clone was seen once. What it binds is not known. Nobody among the patients had been given any treatment before thyroid surgery. As processed by the authors: What underpinned the distant-metastasis classifier for papillary thyroid cancer was the set of CDR3 differences across clinicopathological groups. TCRdb re-analyzed the PCR reads using MiXCR. The V and J calls were not made by the authors but by TCRdb's processing. Of about 7,600 clones in the sample, approximately 30% were seen once. This receptor was identified in a female donor with papillary thyroid cancer or a benign thyroid nodule (not recorded which). Some clones in this sample may be carry-over from other donors' samples. Sequences were obtained from adjacent normal tissue.

The CDR3 region is CSARDRGSSGNTIYF. CDR3 DNA sequence: TGCAGTGCTAGAGATCGGGGGAGCTCTGGAAACACCATATATTTT. The chain combines TRBV20-1 with TRBJ1-3, with D tentatively TRBD1 (5 bases). There are 15 residues in the CDR3. Germline V lookup: CDR1 DFQATT, CDR2 SNEGSKA (reference sequence). V was cut by 0 bases and J by 0 bases, with 9 bases left in between.